This TCR beta chain stems from a study of cytomegalovirus exposure and HLA in healthy donors. Study findings and constraints: Later analysis demonstrated an association between a missense DCLRE1C variant and TCR beta V- and J-gene trimming. Donors belonging to an Asian-associated ancestry cluster reportedly showed fewer N-insertions in productive TCRs than the roughly 700-donor mean, according to what a later analysis found. While the bulk of TCR sequences proved rare, some public TCRs turned up in many donors.

PCR used 60 Vbeta primers and 13 Jbeta primers. Only in-frame clones appear in the TCRdb table, and some are missing; sequencing was by immunoSEQ multiplex PCR. This table holds around 150,000 clones, approximately 83% found once. The donors (healthy individuals) were bone marrow donors. In regard to this clone: Its antigen is not known.

Sequencing input: PBMCs. This receptor was taken from a woman aged 35 to 49 in good health and CMV-seronegative.

In nucleotides, the CDR3 is TGTGCCAGCAGTCCCCGACAGATCTTCTATGGCTACACCTTC. The encoded protein is CASSPRQIFYGYTF. The chain carries TRBV27 and TRBJ1-2; D might be TRBD1 (5 bases). In germline, CDR1 is MNHEY, CDR2 SMNVEV (reference sequence). Trimming left V 5 bases short and J 4 bases short, with 14 bases between. The CDR3 is made up of 14 amino acids.